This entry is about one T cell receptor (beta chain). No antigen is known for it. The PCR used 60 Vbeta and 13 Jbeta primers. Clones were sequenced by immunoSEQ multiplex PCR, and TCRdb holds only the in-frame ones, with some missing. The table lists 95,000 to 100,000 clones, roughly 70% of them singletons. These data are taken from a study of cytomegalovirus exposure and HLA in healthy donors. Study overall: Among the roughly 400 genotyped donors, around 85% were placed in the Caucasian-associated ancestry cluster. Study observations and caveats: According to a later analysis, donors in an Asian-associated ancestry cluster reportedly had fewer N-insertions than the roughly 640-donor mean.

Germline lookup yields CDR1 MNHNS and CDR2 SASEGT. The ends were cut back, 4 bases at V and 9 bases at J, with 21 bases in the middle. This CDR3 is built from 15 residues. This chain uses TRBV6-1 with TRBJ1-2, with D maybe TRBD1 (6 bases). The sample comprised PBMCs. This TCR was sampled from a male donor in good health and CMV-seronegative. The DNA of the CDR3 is TGTGCCAGCAGTGCATCCCCGGGACAAGGACCCAGCTACACCTTC. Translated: CASSASPGQGPSYTF.